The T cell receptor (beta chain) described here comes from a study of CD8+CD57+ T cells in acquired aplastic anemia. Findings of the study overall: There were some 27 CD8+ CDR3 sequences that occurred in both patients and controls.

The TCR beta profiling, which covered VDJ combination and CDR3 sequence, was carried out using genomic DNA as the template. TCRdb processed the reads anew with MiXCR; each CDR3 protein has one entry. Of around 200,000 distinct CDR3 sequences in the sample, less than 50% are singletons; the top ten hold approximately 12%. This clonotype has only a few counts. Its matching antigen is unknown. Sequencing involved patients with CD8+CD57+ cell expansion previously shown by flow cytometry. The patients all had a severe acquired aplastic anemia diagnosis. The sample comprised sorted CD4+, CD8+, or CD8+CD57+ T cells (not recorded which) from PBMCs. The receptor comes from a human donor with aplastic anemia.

The CDR3 sequence: CASSIPQRETQYF. In DNA form, the CDR3 reads TGTGCCAGTAGCATCCCCCAAAGAGAGACCCAGTACTTC. The chain couples TRBV19 to TRBJ2-5; D call uncertain. The germline gives CDR1 LNHDA, CDR2 SQIVND (reference sequence). This CDR3 has 13 residues. Trimming shortened V by 6 bases and J by 4 bases, and 12 bases separated the two germline ends.